The 23 T cell receptor beta chains below all came from one sample that was sequenced in a study of cytomegalovirus exposure and HLA in healthy donors. The table came from immunoSEQ multiplex PCR; TCRdb's copy has only in-frame clones and leaves some out. Of fewer than 100,000 clones listed, just over 90% are singletons. Specimen: PBMCs. The receptors here all came from a man aged 25-45 years in good health and CMV-seronegative.

J is TRBJ2-6 and V is TRBV2; D perhaps matches TRBD1 (5 bases). The CDR3 has 16 amino acids. V was cut by 6 bases and J by 0 bases, with 12 bases left in between. CDR1 is SNHLY, CDR2 FYNNEI, per germline. The CDR3 loop is CASRLTGFSGANVLTF. CDR3 nucleotides: TGTGCCAGCAGACTAACAGGATTCTCTGGGGCCAACGTCCTGACTTTC. Variable domain in full (rest from reference TRBV2 and TRBJ2-6): EPEVTQTPSHQVTQMGQEVILRCVPISNHLYFYWYRQILGQKVEFLVSFYNNEISEKSEIFDDQFSVERPDGSNFTLKIRSTKLEDSAMYFCASRLTGFSGANVLTFGAGSRLTVL.

The chain carries TRBV2 and TRBJ2-4; no definite D call. With 1 base removed from V and 0 bases from J, the gap between germline ends came to 4 bases. The CDR3 consists of 14 residues. Looked up from germline, CDR1 is SNHLY and CDR2 is FYNNEI. The CDR3 here is CASSEVLAKNIQYF. The CDR3 bases are TGTGCCAGCAGTGAAGTATTAGCCAAAAACATTCAGTACTTC. Drawing the rest from reference TRBV2 and TRBJ2-4, the complete variable domain is EPEVTQTPSHQVTQMGQEVILRCVPISNHLYFYWYRQILGQKVEFLVSFYNNEISEKSEIFDDQFSVERPDGSNFTLKIRSTKLEDSAMYFCASSEVLAKNIQYFGAGTRLSVL.

This chain joins TRBV11-1 and TRBJ2-7; TRBD1 matches 7 bases. V lost 5 bases and J lost 5; bases outside the gene matches: 6. The CDR3 consists of 13 residues. Germline loops: CDR1 SGHAT, CDR2 FQDESV (reference sequence). The CDR3 sequence: CASSPRGQNEQYF. The CDR3 DNA reads as TGTGCCAGCAGCCCAAGGGGACAGAACGAGCAGTACTTC.

Only one count was recorded for this clone. The chain is built from TRBV19 and TRBJ2-7; D unclear. Germline lookup yields CDR1 LNHDA and CDR2 SQIVND (reference sequence). This CDR3 contains 16 residues. The V and J ends lost 6 bases and 0 bases respectively, with 18 bases between them. The CDR3 DNA is TGTGCCAGTAGCCGAATTTCCGGGTCCCCCTCCTACGAGCAGTACTTC. Its translation is CASSRISGSPSYEQYF.

V is TRBV7-2 and J is TRBJ1-4, with D perhaps TRBD1 (5 bases). The CDR3 contains 15 residues. Per germline, CDR1 SGHTA and CDR2 FQGNSA. Trimming stripped 3 bases from V and 2 bases from J, with 10 bases between. CDR3 sequence (DNA): TGTGCCAGCAGCTTTGAGGAGGGGACTAATGAAAAACTGTTTTTT. Translation gives CASSFEEGTNEKLFF.

Relative to its sample, this clone is medium-sized. The genes are TRBV6-5 and TRBJ1-5; 11 bases line up with TRBD1. CDR1 is MNHEY and CDR2 is SVGAGI in the germline V gene. The CDR3 sequence is 15 residues long. The trim removed 10 bases at V and 0 bases at J, leaving 5 bases unmatched. Written as DNA, the CDR3 is TGTGCCACGGGACAGGGGGGGCATAGCAATCAGCCCCAGCATTTT. Its translation: CATGQGGHSNQPQHF.

The chain links TRBV7-3 to TRBJ2-2; TRBD1 matches at 7 bases. In germline, CDR1 is SGHTA, CDR2 FQGTGA. The CDR3 runs 18 residues. Trimming took 2 bases from V and 2 from J; bases not matched to a gene: 11. CDR3 sequence: CASSLYPGQLTNTGELFF. CDR3 DNA sequence: TGTGCCAGCAGCTTATATCCGGGACAGCTCACAAACACCGGGGAGCTGTTTTTT.

The chain links TRBV19 to TRBJ1-2; TRBD1 matches at 8 bases. Trimming cost V 10 bases and J 3 bases; bases outside gene matches: 10. This CDR3 has 14 amino acids. Per the germline V gene, CDR1 is LNHDA and CDR2 is SQIVND (reference sequence). CDR3 nucleotides: TGTGCCACCCGGGGACAGGCTGGGGACTATGGCTACACCTTC. Encoded protein: CATRGQAGDYGYTF.

J is TRBJ1-1 and V is TRBV6-5; 7 bases align to TRBD1. V shed 5 bases, J shed 11 bases, and the junction held 5 bases outside the gene matches. The CDR3 has 11 residues. Germline assignment: CDR1 MNHEY and CDR2 SVGAGI. CDR3 nucleotides: TGTGCCAGCAGTCAACAGGGGAGTGCTTTCTTT. It yields the protein CASSQQGSAFF.

V and J are TRBV5-1 and TRBJ2-5; unclear D gene. Per germline, CDR1 SGHRS and CDR2 YFSETQ. The CDR3 is made up of 12 amino acids. Trimming shortened V by 7 bases and J by 4 bases, and 11 bases separated the two germline ends. This chain's CDR3 is CASQRNGETQYF. The DNA of the CDR3 is TGCGCCAGCCAGCGAAACGGAGAGACCCAGTACTTC.

The chain joins TRBV29-1 to TRBJ2-3, with 10 bases that match TRBD1. The CDR3 runs 13 residues. Per the germline V gene, CDR1 is SQVTM and CDR2 is ANQGSEA. V dropped 5 bases and J dropped 4; count of bases not matched to a gene: 3. The CDR3 DNA sequence: TGCAGCGTTCAGACAGGGGGCGCAGATACGCAGTATTTT. This codes for CSVQTGGADTQYF.

The V call is TRBV2, the J call TRBJ2-7; no definite D call. V lost 3 bases and J 4 bases, leaving 10 bases between the germline ends. The germline CDR1 and CDR2 sequences are SNHLY and FYNNEI. There are 13 residues in the CDR3. The DNA for the CDR3 is TGTGCCAGCAGTGAGGTTGTGAGTTACGAGCAGTACTTC. Encoded protein: CASSEVVSYEQYF.

J is TRBJ2-2 and V is TRBV28; 10 bases agree with TRBD2. The CDR3 has 20 residues. V shed 7 bases and J 0 bases; nucleotides not matched to a gene: 17. Germline V gene data show CDR1 as MDHEN and CDR2 as SYDVKM. CDR3 loop: CASTKSGRAGTPANTGELFF. As DNA, the CDR3 is TGTGCCAGCACTAAAAGCGGGAGGGCCGGGACACCGGCGAACACCGGGGAGCTGTTTTTT.

The rearrangement links TRBV23-1 to TRBJ2-5; TRBD2 matches 8 bases. TRBV23-1 is annotated as an ORF whose role is uncertain. The CDR3 loop spans 17 amino acids. The V and J ends lost 6 bases and 5 bases, in that order; junction bases with no gene match: 17. The CDR3 DNA sequence: TGCGCCAGCAGCGGGGGGGAAAAGACAGGAGCATGGGAGACCCAGTACTTC. Translated, it gives CASSGGEKTGAWETQYF.

The chain employs TRBV11-3 and TRBJ2-5; possible D gene TRBD2, 7 bases. This CDR3 region has 15 residues. The V gene lost 3 bases and the J gene lost 2 bases, with 13 bases spanning the gap. CDR1 is SGHNT and CDR2 is YENEEA in the germline V gene. In nucleotides, the CDR3 is TGTGCCAGCAGCTTGGGGGGGGCAGGACAAGAGACCCAGTACTTC. Amino acid sequence: CASSLGGAGQETQYF.

The genes are TRBV5-6 and TRBJ1-1; D is ambiguous. The germline V and J ends were trimmed by 4 bases and 5 bases, with 12 bases remaining between them. Per germline, CDR1 SGHDT and CDR2 YYEEEE. CDR3 length: 13 amino acids. The CDR3 DNA sequence: TGTGCCAGCAGCGTGTGGTCGGGAACTGAAGCTTTCTTT. Residues: CASSVWSGTEAFF.

This chain connects TRBV21-1 to TRBJ1-1; the D call TRBD1 from the table was never checked on the DNA. TRBV21-1 is an annotated pseudogene. The CDR3 runs to 14 residues. The CDR3 coding sequence is TGTGCCAGCAGCAAAAAAGGACAGAACACTGAAGCTTTCTTT. Amino acid sequence: CASSKKGQNTEAFF.

The chain uses TRBV7-3 and TRBJ2-1; 8 nucleotides align to TRBD2. CDR3 length: 14 residues. Germline CDR1 reads SGHTA; CDR2 reads FQGTGA. The J segment lost 8 bases and the V segment lost 4 bases, leaving 7 bases of the junction unmatched. CDR3 nucleotide sequence: TGTGCCAGCAGCTCCGGCGGGAGGATGTATGAGCAGTTCTTC. Protein: CASSSGGRMYEQFF.

The chain couples TRBV2 to TRBJ1-1, with TRBD1 matching 7 bases. CDR1 is SNHLY, CDR2 FYNNEI, per germline. The CDR3 totals 14 residues. V shed 6 bases, J shed 4 bases, and the junction held 8 bases outside the gene matches. The CDR3 here is CASRKQGSSTEAFF. In nucleotides, the CDR3 is TGTGCCAGCAGAAAACAGGGGAGTAGCACTGAAGCTTTCTTT.

The rearrangement uses TRBV19 and TRBJ2-1; D gene ambiguous. The CDR3 totals 14 residues. Germline CDR1 reads LNHDA; CDR2 reads SQIVND (reference sequence). Trimming pared 1 base from V and 0 bases from J, leaving 4 bases between. The CDR3 is CASSIGSSYNEQFF. For the CDR3, the DNA is TGTGCCAGTAGTATAGGGAGCTCCTACAATGAGCAGTTCTTC.

Notes on this clone: A much larger clone differs from this one at a single base, so this may be a read error. The same CDR3 also results from other DNA sequences found in this sample. The chain links TRBV6-1 to TRBJ2-7, with D hard to call. The CDR3 extends over 13 amino acids. Per the germline V gene, CDR1 is MNHNS and CDR2 is SASEGT. CDR3 in amino acids: CASSENLSYEQYF. The DNA of the CDR3 is TGTGCCAGCAGTGAAAATCTATCCTACGAACAGTACTTC.

The chain is built from TRBV4-1 and TRBJ1-1; possible D gene TRBD1, 5 bases. The CDR3 is 14 amino acids. Germline assignment: CDR1 MGHRA and CDR2 YSYEKL. With 7 bases removed from V and 1 base from J, the gap between germline ends came to 13 bases. CDR3 nucleotide sequence: TGCGCCAGCACCCCTGTTACAGGGAACACTGAAGCTTTCTTT. Its protein is CASTPVTGNTEAFF.

CDR3 sequence reads: CASSTQSQGSTQYF. The CDR3 nucleotides read TGTGCCAGCAGCACTCAATCACAGGGAAGTACGCAGTATTTT. This chain connects TRBV9 to TRBJ2-3; perhaps TRBD1 as D (6 bases). The V and J ends lost 4 bases and 8 bases respectively, with 17 bases between them. The germline V gene has CDR1 SGDLS and CDR2 YYNGEE. The CDR3 extends over 14 amino acids.